The clone carrying this T cell receptor beta chain was picked up one time. Seattle patients were enrolled during active infection and followed longitudinally. The V end was cut by 2 bases, the J end by 2 bases, with 14 bases between. Germline-derived CDR1 and CDR2 are KGHSH and LQKENI. This CDR3 contains 16 residues. The entry originates in a study of blood T cell repertoires in COVID-19. Study summary: Sites in the United States, Italy and Spain provided acute and convalescent COVID-19 samples.

Libraries were prepared by immunoSEQ multiplex PCR; TCRdb keeps only in-frame clonotypes and omits some of them. Of roughly 150,000 clones listed, about four fifths are singletons. The rearrangement links TRBV18 to TRBJ2-3, with D possibly being TRBD1 (6 bases). Sequencing was performed on peripheral blood. The sequence was obtained from a woman older than 75 with COVID-19, enrolled during active disease. This CDR3 reads CASSPNRGQYTDTQYF. CDR3 sequence (DNA): TGTGCCAGCTCACCAAACCGCGGACAGTACACAGATACGCAGTATTTT.